This record looks at one T cell receptor beta chain sequence and its context. The CDR3 consists of 13 residues. Between the trimmed V and J ends, which lost 4 bases and 6 bases, there was a span of 11 bases. Germline CDR1 KGHDR, CDR2 SFDVKD. The sample originates from a study of T cell responses to AZD1222 COVID-19 vaccine. The repertoire was sequenced with immunoSEQ multiplex PCR; TCRdb's copy has only in-frame clones and lacks some. This sample yields 55,000 to 90,000 clones, of which roughly 84% are seen a single time; roughly 9.8% belongs to the top ten. The sample here was peripheral blood, taken on day 0 of AZD1222 vaccination. The chain recombines TRBV24-1 with TRBJ1-2, with a tentative D call TRBD1 (5 bases). This TCR came from an adult in good health. The CDR3 protein is CATSDRWGDGYTF. The CDR3 coding sequence is TGTGCCACCAGTGACCGGTGGGGGGATGGCTACACCTTC.